This T cell receptor (beta chain) is drawn from a study of T cell repertoires in cytomegalovirus infection (dated by TCRdb to about 2019). For the study in its entirety: Peptide stimulations targeted recently identified HLA-C-restricted CMV epitopes, whose presentation resists viral immunomodulation, together with well-studied HLA-B-restricted epitopes. The HLA type of each donor mattered for the analysis, because public TCR beta signatures pointed to carriage of CMV infection along with the matching HLA type.

Sequencing was carried out with an Illumina HiSeq 1500. Clones were called with MiXCR by TCRdb after fastp trimmed the public reads at Q25, and only in-frame beta chains were retained. Rows matching on CDR3 protein sequence are summarized as one entry with the most common DNA and genes. Within this sample are about 89,000 distinct CDR3 sequences, with 25% to 30% of them counted one time only. The ten top clones hold around 68% of the sample. A remark on this clonotype: This receptor's antigen is unknown. It has no much larger one-base neighbor in the sample; base qualities were not kept.

Per the publication, the treatment or condition label means: in vitro stimulation with specific CMV peptide epitopes to enrich CMV-specific T cells. The investigation overall reported the following: The ex vivo response was dominated by HLA-C-restricted CMV-specific TCR beta clonotypes, which also provided the single most frequent clonotype in two of eight donors. In both this cohort and an independent cohort of some 380 donors, the cumulative frequency of public TCR beta family members distinguished carriers of CMV infection plus the relevant HLA type.

The sequence was obtained from a human donor in good health (CMV status not recorded). Some clones in this sample may be carry-over from other donors' samples. This material consisted of CD8+ T cells from cultured PBMCs, taken from culture after CMV antigen stimulation.

The encoded CDR3 is CATSRGAAEETQYF. The sequence in DNA is TGTGCCACCAGCAGAGGAGCTGCGGAAGAGACCCAGTACTTC. Recombination linked TRBV15 to TRBJ2-5; a confident D gene designation cannot be given. V loses 1 base, J loses 3 bases, and the germline ends lie 9 bases apart. The cysteine opens and the phenylalanine closes a CDR3 of 14 amino acids. Only the CDR3 region is kept as DNA, spanning 42 bases read in frame from base 1. Per the germline V gene (reference sequence), LNHNV is the CDR1 and YYDKDF is the CDR2.